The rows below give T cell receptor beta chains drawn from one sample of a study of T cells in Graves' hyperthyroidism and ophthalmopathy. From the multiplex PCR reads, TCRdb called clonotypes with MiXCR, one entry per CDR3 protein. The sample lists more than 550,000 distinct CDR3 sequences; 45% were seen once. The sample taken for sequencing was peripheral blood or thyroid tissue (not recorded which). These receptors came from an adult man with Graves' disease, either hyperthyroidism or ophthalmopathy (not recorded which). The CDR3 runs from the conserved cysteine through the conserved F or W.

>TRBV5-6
CASSLGAAYQETQYF
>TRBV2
CASSETGWETQYF
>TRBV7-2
CASSLGRKGYEQYF
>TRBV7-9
CASSLVIGNTF
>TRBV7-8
CASSYGQSIQPQHF
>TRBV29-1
CSVQTGFAFF
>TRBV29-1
CSVERENRETQYF
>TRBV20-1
CSASAGDGNYEQYF
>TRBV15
CATSSDGLQETQYF
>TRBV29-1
CSVEGGDRVGTEAFF
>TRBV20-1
CSALTTGGEQYF
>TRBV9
CASSAGPNHNYGYTF
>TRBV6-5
CASSYFSENTEAFF
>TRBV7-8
CASSPPGPYEHF
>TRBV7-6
CASSSSPGQGGEKLFF
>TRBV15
CATSRGTSGSYEQYF
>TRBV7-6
CASSPEMNTNEKLFF
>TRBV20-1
CSAREDTRRFTGELFF
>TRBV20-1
CSASRIAGSGEQYF
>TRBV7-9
CASSLRGSQEETQYF
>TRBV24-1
CATGDSNTEQYF
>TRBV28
CASSVKAAGIMF
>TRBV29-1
CSVPGPGTEQYF
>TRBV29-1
CSQAGTGNGYTF
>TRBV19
CASSIGLTGELFF
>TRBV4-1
CASSQGELSIYGYTF
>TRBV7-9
CASRDIRDTNSPLHF
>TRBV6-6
CASRIGLFYEQYF
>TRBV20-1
CSAPGQGAGSNQPQHF
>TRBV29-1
CSVDPAGYEQYF
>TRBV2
CASRYIPSDYGYTF
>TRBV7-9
CASSPSRTGGNTEAFF
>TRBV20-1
CSAPKRQGADYEQYF
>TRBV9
CASRGSEREQYF
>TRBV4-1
CASSQVGQGASYGYTF
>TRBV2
CASSQQGATNEKLFF
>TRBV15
CATSGMGLAGNTIYF
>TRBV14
CASSPRQPLPNEKLFF
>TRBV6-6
CASRDRGLDYGYTF
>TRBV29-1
CSVEGGGNTGELFF
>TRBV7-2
CASTSTGTGEKLFF